The source of this T cell receptor beta chain is a study of CD8+CD57+ T cells in acquired aplastic anemia. In patients chosen for sequencing, flow cytometry had shown CD8+CD57+ cell expansion. Trimming removed 7 bases from V and 5 bases from J; junction bases left unmatched: 12. The CDR3 runs 15 residues. Per germline, CDR1 DFQATT and CDR2 SNEGSKA (reference sequence). The study profiled TCR beta VDJ and CDR3 using genomic DNA as template. MiXCR, run by TCRdb on the reads, gives a single entry per CDR3 protein. The sample includes about 160,000 distinct CDR3 sequences, 40% to 55% of them seen just once.

The chain carries TRBV20-1 and TRBJ2-2; TRBD2 matches at 8 bases. The specimen was sorted CD4+, CD8+, or CD8+CD57+ T cells (not recorded which) from PBMCs. The TCR sequence derives from a human donor with aplastic anemia. The CDR3 nucleotides read TGCAGTGTTGTCCTGCGGGGGGACCGAACCGGGGAGCTGTTTTTT. Translating gives CSVVLRGDRTGELFF.